The rows below give T cell receptor beta chains drawn from one sample of a study of blood T cell repertoires in COVID-19. TCRdb's table, derived via immunoSEQ multiplex PCR, lists solely in-frame clones and lacks some. The table has about 14,000 clones, 73% seen once. The sequenced material came from peripheral blood. Receptor source: a boy aged 2 to 10 with active or convalescent COVID-19. Each CDR3 is given with its conserved first and last residue. A D gene is named only where the DNA matches it firmly. Expanded clones are given a class, and other clones once, few, many or no size at all.

length	V	D	J	size	DNA	CDR3
12	TRBV3-1/TRBV3-2	.	TRBJ1-6	.	TGTGCCAGCAGCCGACCCGGGTTCCCCCTCCACTTT	CASSRPGFPLHF
13	TRBV27	.	TRBJ2-3	.	TGTGCCAGCAGGTGGGGAGGCACAGATACGCAGTATTTT	CASRWGGTDTQYF
17	TRBV11-2	.	TRBJ1-3	.	TGTGCCAGCAGCTTAGCGGTAATGGGGCGAGGAGGAAACACCATATATTTT	CASSLAVMGRGGNTIYF
15	TRBV7-8	.	TRBJ2-3	few	TGTGCCAGCAGCTTGATGGGGAGGCTAGGAGATACGCAGTATTTT	CASSLMGRLGDTQYF
11	TRBV24-1	.	TRBJ1-2	.	TGTGCCACCTGGGGAGGCTATGGCTACACCTTC	CATWGGYGYTF
20	TRBV4-3	TRBD2	TRBJ2-3	.	TGCGCCAGCAGCCAAGGTTCCCCCAGCGGGAGGGGAATGAGAACAGATACGCAGTATTTT	CASSQGSPSGRGMRTDTQYF
18	TRBV5-1	.	TRBJ2-6	few	TGCGCCAGCAGCTCTCAGGTATCCGCCACCGGTGGGGCCAACGTCCTGACTTTC	CASSSQVSATGGANVLTF
15	TRBV10-2	TRBD2	TRBJ2-1	once	TGCGCCAGCACGGAGCGGGAGGCCGCCAGGGTTGAGCAGTTCTTC	CASTEREAARVEQFF
16	TRBV4-1	TRBD1	TRBJ2-1	.	TGCGCCAGCAGCCAAGTTGCAGGGGGCTCGCTAAATGAGCAGTTCTTC	CASSQVAGGSLNEQFF
13	TRBV29-1	TRBD1	TRBJ1-5	.	TGCAGCGTTGGTCACAGGGGTGATCAGCCCCAGCATTTT	CSVGHRGDQPQHF
17	TRBV7-9	TRBD2	TRBJ2-1	few	TGTGCCAGCAGCTTAAACTTCCCGGCGGGAGGGCCAGATGAGCAGTTCTTC	CASSLNFPAGGPDEQFF
14	TRBV2	TRBD1	TRBJ1-6	.	TGTGCCAGCAGTGGACAGGGGGTGGGATCACCCCTCCACTTT	CASSGQGVGSPLHF
14	TRBV2	TRBD2	TRBJ2-3	.	TGTGCCAGCAGACTAGCGGGAACAACAGATACGCAGTATTTT	CASRLAGTTDTQYF
16	TRBV11-2	.	TRBJ2-1	.	TGTGCCAGCAGCCAACGCCCGGACAGCTCCTACAATGAGCAGTTCTTC	CASSQRPDSSYNEQFF
15	TRBV27	TRBD1	TRBJ1-2	few	TGTGCCAGCAGCTCCTACGGACAGGGTGGCTATGGCTACACCTTC	CASSSYGQGGYGYTF
13	TRBV30	.	TRBJ1-1	.	TGTGCCTGGAGCGAGTACAGTAACACTGAAGCTTTCTTT	CAWSEYSNTEAFF
15	TRBV5-6	TRBD1	TRBJ1-3	.	TGTGCCAGCAGCTTGGCCGGGACAGGGAGAGACACCATATATTTT	CASSLAGTGRDTIYF
20	TRBV24-1	TRBD1	TRBJ2-2	.	TGTGCCACCAGTGATTTGCATGACCTCAGCAGGGGGCTTCGCACCGGGGAGCTGTTTTTT	CATSDLHDLSRGLRTGELFF
15	TRBV4-1	TRBD1	TRBJ1-5	medium-sized	TGCGCCAGCAGCTCACAGGGACAGGGGAATCAGCCCCAGCATTTT	CASSSQGQGNQPQHF
13	TRBV7-8	.	TRBJ1-2	.	TGTGCCAGCAGCCTAGTTCTTAACTATGGCTACACCTTC	CASSLVLNYGYTF
17	TRBV7-9	.	TRBJ1-1	.	TGTGCCAGCAGTCTTGGGGTCGGGGGACTAGTGAACACTGAAGCTTTCTTT	CASSLGVGGLVNTEAFF
18	TRBV4-2	TRBD2	TRBJ2-1	.	TGTGCCAGCAGCCAGAGCTATACCGGGACTAGCGGGAGGAATGAGCAGTTCTTC	CASSQSYTGTSGRNEQFF
15	TRBV6-5	.	TRBJ2-4	once	TGTGCCAGCAGTTACCCCTCACGGCAGGGCAACATTCAGTACTTC	CASSYPSRQGNIQYF
15	TRBV19	.	TRBJ2-2	.	TGTGCCAGTAGTATGAGAGGGAAGAACACCGGGGAGCTGTTTTTT	CASSMRGKNTGELFF
16	TRBV4-2	.	TRBJ2-2	.	TGTGCCAGCAGCCAAGTCAAGAGAGTAGACACCGGGGAGCTGTTTTTT	CASSQVKRVDTGELFF
16	TRBV19	.	TRBJ1-4	.	TGTGCCAGTAGTGACAGGAGTCAAGCCAACGGGGAAAAACTGTTTTTT	CASSDRSQANGEKLFF
16	TRBV3-1/TRBV3-2	.	TRBJ2-7	.	TGTGCCAGCAGCCCAGCGGGCCTAAGCTCCACCTACGAGCAGTACTTC	CASSPAGLSSTYEQYF
12	TRBV29-1	TRBD2	TRBJ2-4	.	TGCAGCGCTCACGGGGAGGGAAACATTCAGTACTTC	CSAHGEGNIQYF
15	TRBV18	.	TRBJ2-5	.	TGTGCCAGCTCACGGGGAACAGGCGGCATGGAGACCCAGTACTTC	CASSRGTGGMETQYF
13	TRBV19	.	TRBJ2-5	.	TGTGCCGGTAATTCGACAGGGAGGGAGACCCAGTACTTC	CAGNSTGRETQYF
15	TRBV5-1	TRBD2	TRBJ2-3	.	TGCGCCAGCACCGCTTTAGCGGGACGTACAGATACGCAGTATTTT	CASTALAGRTDTQYF
16	TRBV18	.	TRBJ1-6	.	TGTGCCAGCTCGCCCACTGTTAGCTCCTATAATTCACCCCTCCACTTT	CASSPTVSSYNSPLHF
16	TRBV5-5	TRBD1	TRBJ1-4	.	TGTGCCAGCAGCTTCGAACAGGGGACAACTAATGAAAAACTGTTTTTT	CASSFEQGTTNEKLFF
14	TRBV5-6	.	TRBJ1-2	once	TGTGCCAGCAGCTTGATTTCCGGGGGCTATGGCTACACCTTC	CASSLISGGYGYTF
13	TRBV24-1	.	TRBJ2-1	.	TGTGCCACCAGTGATTCCTCGAGCGATGAGCAGTTCTTC	CATSDSSSDEQFF